These T cell receptor beta chains were read from a single sample in a study of CD8 T cells in Susac syndrome. TCRdb used MiXCR to reprocess the immunoSEQ multiplex PCR reads, holding one entry per CDR3 protein. The sample lists some 120,000 distinct CDR3 sequences; around 91% were seen once. Material for sequencing was CD8+ T cells from PBMCs. These receptors came from a human donor with multiple sclerosis. CDR3s include the opening cysteine and the closing phenylalanine or tryptophan. A D gene is named only where the DNA matches it firmly. Clone sizes are given selectively: once, few, many, or a class where the clone is expanded.

DNA: TGTGCCAGCAGCCGACAGGGGCGCAGCACCGGGGAGCTGTTTTTT; CDR3: CASSRQGRSTGELFF; J: TRBJ2-2; D: TRBD1; size: -; V: TRBV6-2/TRBV6-3
DNA: TGTGCCAGCAGCTTAGGAGGCAGAGCTAACTATGGCTACACCTTC; CDR3: CASSLGGRANYGYTF; J: TRBJ1-2; D: -; size: -; V: TRBV7-8
DNA: TGTGCCAGCAGTTCTCCGGAGGCGGGGGAGACCCAGTACTTC; CDR3: CASSSPEAGETQYF; J: TRBJ2-5; D: -; size: -; V: TRBV7-9
DNA: TGCGCCAGCAGCCAAGAGTGGGGCGGCGGTGAGCAGTTCTTC; CDR3: CASSQEWGGGEQFF; J: TRBJ2-1; D: -; size: -; V: TRBV4-1
DNA: TGTGCCAGCAGCTTTGCAGGGGGGTTTGCTGAAGCTTTCTTT; CDR3: CASSFAGGFAEAFF; J: TRBJ1-1; D: TRBD1; size: -; V: TRBV5-4
DNA: TGTGCCAGCAAGGAGACAGGGGGAGGACAGGTGGAGCTGTTTTTT; CDR3: CASKETGGGQVELFF; J: TRBJ2-2; D: TRBD1; size: -; V: TRBV2
DNA: TGTGCCAGTACTACAGGGCAGGTTGAGCAGTTCTTC; CDR3: CASTTGQVEQFF; J: TRBJ2-1; D: -; size: -; V: TRBV2
DNA: TGTGCCAGCAGTTGGGACAGCTCCTACGAGCAGTACTTC; CDR3: CASSWDSSYEQYF; J: TRBJ2-7; D: TRBD1; size: few; V: TRBV27
DNA: TGTGCCTGGAGTTTGACGGCGGGAGATACGCAGTATTTT; CDR3: CAWSLTAGDTQYF; J: TRBJ2-3; D: -; size: -; V: TRBV30
DNA: TGTGCCAGCAGTCCCACGATGGGGAAGGTCGAGCAGTACTTC; CDR3: CASSPTMGKVEQYF; J: TRBJ2-7; D: -; size: -; V: TRBV7-9
DNA: TGTGCCAGCAGGGCCACTGAAGCTTTCTTT; CDR3: CASRATEAFF; J: TRBJ1-1; D: -; size: -; V: TRBV7-9
DNA: TGTGCCAGCAGCTTAGTCCCCACTGAAGCTTTCTTT; CDR3: CASSLVPTEAFF; J: TRBJ1-1; D: -; size: -; V: TRBV7-9
DNA: TGTGCCAGCAGTTCCCCGGGAAGCGGGGGCGCCTTAGTTTCCTACGAGCAGTACTTC; CDR3: CASSSPGSGGALVSYEQYF; J: TRBJ2-7; D: TRBD2; size: -; V: TRBV12-3/TRBV12-4
DNA: TGTGCCAGCAGACCCCTGGCGGGGGAGGGGGAGACCCAGTACTTC; CDR3: CASRPLAGEGETQYF; J: TRBJ2-5; D: TRBD2; size: -; V: TRBV12-3/TRBV12-4
DNA: TGCAGTGCTAGAGGCAGGGGGGTGGCAGATACGCAGTATTTT; CDR3: CSARGRGVADTQYF; J: TRBJ2-3; D: -; size: -; V: TRBV20-1
DNA: TGTGCCAGCAGTTTTGCAGATACGCAGTATTTT; CDR3: CASSFADTQYF; J: TRBJ2-3; D: -; size: -; V: TRBV27
DNA: TGTGCCACCAGGGGGACGTTGAACACTGAAGCTTTCTTT; CDR3: CATRGTLNTEAFF; J: TRBJ1-1; D: -; size: -; V: TRBV24-1
DNA: TGTGCCAGCAATTTTCTCTCAACACGGACTAGCGGACCTAATGAGCAGTTCTTC; CDR3: CASNFLSTRTSGPNEQFF; J: TRBJ2-1; D: TRBD2; size: -; V: TRBV28
DNA: TGTGCCAGCTTCAGTTATGGGAACACTGAAGCTTTCTTT; CDR3: CASFSYGNTEAFF; J: TRBJ1-1; D: -; size: -; V: TRBV5-4
DNA: TGTGCCACCAGTGCCTCCTGGGGGTCTGAAGCTTTCTTT; CDR3: CATSASWGSEAFF; J: TRBJ1-1; D: -; size: -; V: TRBV24-1
DNA: TGTGCCAGCAGTCCTGAGGGGGACAGGCAAGAGACCCAGTACTTC; CDR3: CASSPEGDRQETQYF; J: TRBJ2-5; D: TRBD1; size: -; V: TRBV28
DNA: TGTGCCAGCACCCCGAGCGGCGTCTTTGTAGATACGCAGTATTTT; CDR3: CASTPSGVFVDTQYF; J: TRBJ2-3; D: -; size: -; V: TRBV27
DNA: TGTGCCAGCAGCGTAGGGGTAGCGGGAGGTGAGAATGAGCAGTTCTTC; CDR3: CASSVGVAGGENEQFF; J: TRBJ2-1; D: TRBD2; size: -; V: TRBV9
DNA: TGTGCCAGCAGCCAGTTCCCGGAAGGAGGCACAGATACGCAGTATTTT; CDR3: CASSQFPEGGTDTQYF; J: TRBJ2-3; D: -; size: -; V: TRBV11-1
DNA: TGTGCCAGCAGCTTAGACCCGAACACCGGGGAGCTGTTTTTT; CDR3: CASSLDPNTGELFF; J: TRBJ2-2; D: -; size: -; V: TRBV7-2
DNA: TGTGCCAGCAGTGGCGAGGGGAGGACAGGGGGCTCCGAGCAGTACTTC; CDR3: CASSGEGRTGGSEQYF; J: TRBJ2-7; D: TRBD1; size: -; V: TRBV2
DNA: TGTGCCAGCAGCACGGGCACCGTCGTCGCTTCTAACTATGGCTACACCTTC; CDR3: CASSTGTVVASNYGYTF; J: TRBJ1-2; D: -; size: -; V: TRBV9
DNA: TGTGCCAGTAGTATTGGGACTAGTAACGAGCAGTACTTC; CDR3: CASSIGTSNEQYF; J: TRBJ2-7; D: TRBD2; size: -; V: TRBV19
DNA: TGTGCCAGCAGCTTAGGCGCTAGCCCCAAGACCGGGGAGCTGTTTTTT; CDR3: CASSLGASPKTGELFF; J: TRBJ2-2; D: -; size: -; V: TRBV13
DNA: TGCAGCGCGACGGGGGGACAGGGAGCGTACGAGCAGTACTTC; CDR3: CSATGGQGAYEQYF; J: TRBJ2-7; D: TRBD1; size: -; V: TRBV29-1
DNA: TGTGCCAGCAGCCGAATACACGACTTATATGGCTACACCTTC; CDR3: CASSRIHDLYGYTF; J: TRBJ1-2; D: -; size: -; V: TRBV5-6
DNA: TGTGCCTGGACCTACGGGGACGAGCAGTACTTC; CDR3: CAWTYGDEQYF; J: TRBJ2-7; D: -; size: -; V: TRBV30
DNA: TGTGCCAGCAGCCCAACTCCGGGGGGAGAGACCCAGTACTTC; CDR3: CASSPTPGGETQYF; J: TRBJ2-5; D: TRBD2; size: -; V: TRBV27
DNA: TGTGCCAGCAGTTTTGGACCGACAAACACCGGGGAGCTGTTTTTT; CDR3: CASSFGPTNTGELFF; J: TRBJ2-2; D: -; size: -; V: TRBV28
DNA: TGTGCCAGCTCACCAAGCCAACTGGAAGAGACCCAGTACTTC; CDR3: CASSPSQLEETQYF; J: TRBJ2-5; D: -; size: -; V: TRBV18
DNA: TGTGCCTGGAGTCGGGACGAGCAGTACTTC; CDR3: CAWSRDEQYF; J: TRBJ2-7; D: -; size: once; V: TRBV30
DNA: TGCAGTGCTAGAGATCTACAGGTCCCTCCCTACGAGCAGTACTTC; CDR3: CSARDLQVPPYEQYF; J: TRBJ2-7; D: -; size: once; V: TRBV20-1
DNA: TGTGCCACCAGCGCCATGGGGGGGCAGGTCGGGGAGCTGTTTTTT; CDR3: CATSAMGGQVGELFF; J: TRBJ2-2; D: -; size: once; V: TRBV15
DNA: TGTGCCAGCAGTTACATGGCGGGAGACAGCGAGCAGTACTTC; CDR3: CASSYMAGDSEQYF; J: TRBJ2-7; D: TRBD2; size: -; V: TRBV27
DNA: TGTGCCAGCAGTGACGGGGGTAGCAATCAGCCCCAGCATTTT; CDR3: CASSDGGSNQPQHF; J: TRBJ1-5; D: -; size: -; V: TRBV27
DNA: TGTGCAAGTTGCAAAGACCCGGGAGGTCCTTTGAACACTGAAGCTTTCTTT; CDR3: CASCKDPGGPLNTEAFF; J: TRBJ1-1; D: -; size: -; V: TRBV7-6
DNA: TGTGCCAGCAGCCACGGGACTAGCGGCTACGAGCAGTACTTC; CDR3: CASSHGTSGYEQYF; J: TRBJ2-7; D: TRBD2; size: -; V: TRBV9
DNA: TGTGCCAGCAGTCACGTTGCTGAAGCTTTCTTT; CDR3: CASSHVAEAFF; J: TRBJ1-1; D: -; size: -; V: TRBV25-1
DNA: TGTGCCAGCAGCCCCCGGGAGACTGGAAACACCATATATTTT; CDR3: CASSPRETGNTIYF; J: TRBJ1-3; D: -; size: -; V: TRBV7-6
DNA: TGCAGCGTTACCCCTGAGGGGGAAAAACTGTTTTTT; CDR3: CSVTPEGEKLFF; J: TRBJ1-4; D: -; size: -; V: TRBV29-1
DNA: TGTGCCAGCAGCCCCCCCCCAGTTGGGGGACGCGAGCAGTACTTC; CDR3: CASSPPPVGGREQYF; J: TRBJ2-7; D: -; size: -; V: TRBV3-1
DNA: TGTGCCAGCAGCTTAAAGGGGGCCAATCAGCCCCAGCATTTT; CDR3: CASSLKGANQPQHF; J: TRBJ1-5; D: TRBD1; size: once; V: TRBV5-4
DNA: TGCAGTGCTAGAGATACTAGCTACTCGGCCTACGAGCAGTACTTC; CDR3: CSARDTSYSAYEQYF; J: TRBJ2-7; D: -; size: once; V: TRBV20-1
DNA: TGTGCCAGCAGCTTTTCCAGCTTGAACTATGGCTACACCTTC; CDR3: CASSFSSLNYGYTF; J: TRBJ1-2; D: -; size: once; V: TRBV5-6
DNA: TGTGCCAGCATTACAGGGGAGGGAGCTTTCTTT; CDR3: CASITGEGAFF; J: TRBJ1-1; D: TRBD1; size: once; V: TRBV12-3/TRBV12-4